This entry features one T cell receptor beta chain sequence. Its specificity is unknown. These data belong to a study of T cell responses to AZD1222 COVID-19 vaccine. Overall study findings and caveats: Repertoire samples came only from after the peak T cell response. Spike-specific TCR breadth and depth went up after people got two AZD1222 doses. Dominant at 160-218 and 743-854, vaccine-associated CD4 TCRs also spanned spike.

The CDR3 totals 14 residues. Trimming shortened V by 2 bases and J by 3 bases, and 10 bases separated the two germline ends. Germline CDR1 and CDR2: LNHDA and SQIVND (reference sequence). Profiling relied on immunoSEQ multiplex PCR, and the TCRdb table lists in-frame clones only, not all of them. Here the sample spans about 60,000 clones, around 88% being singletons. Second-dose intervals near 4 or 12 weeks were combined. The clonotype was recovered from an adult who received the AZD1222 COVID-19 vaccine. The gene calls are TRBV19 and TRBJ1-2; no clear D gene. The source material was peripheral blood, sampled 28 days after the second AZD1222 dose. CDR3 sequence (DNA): TGTGCCAGTAGTATAATTGGCGGGTACTATGGCTACACCTTC. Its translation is CASSIIGGYYGYTF.